This record concerns one T cell receptor (beta chain) sequence. This clonotype showed up many times. No cognate antigen has been identified for it. Per-base quality was not reported, and no clone a single base away is much larger than it. Library method: 5' RACE. Sequencing instrument: NextSeq 500. The TCR library protocol attached a unique molecular identifier to each TCR cDNA molecule to allow correction of PCR and sequencing errors. The authors processed their data as follows. TCR identification, UMI-based error correction and CDR3 extraction were all carried out with Decombinator tools. TCRs above a frequency of 2 per 1,000, corresponding to the top 1% of the tumor frequency distribution, were defined as expanded. Each repertoire was subsampled 100 times to 5,000 TCRs, after which Renyi diversity was computed with the R vegan package. CDR3 similarity networks were built from amino acid triplet string-kernel similarity, connecting CDR3s with pairwise similarity above 0.82. The public reads were run again by TCRdb, first through fastp at Q25 and then through MiXCR, and only productive beta chains were kept. Rows matching on CDR3 protein sequence are summarized as one entry with the most common DNA and genes. The V and J calls come from TCRdb's annotation, not from the publication. Here the sample has about 13,000 distinct CDR3 sequences; 3.8% occur a single time. The leading ten clones occupy 40% to 55% of the sample.

This entry comes from a study of spatial heterogeneity in lung cancer (dated by TCRdb to the late 2010s). The study in broad terms: Beta-chain transcripts were consistently detected in greater numbers than alpha-chain transcripts, which likely reflects a higher abundance of beta-chain transcripts. In the raw uncorrected reads, each unique combination of TCR and UMI appeared more than ten times on average. Nonsynonymous mutation counts, determined by whole-exome sequencing of tumor tissue, were related to TCR repertoire features. TCR alpha and beta repertoires were quantitatively compared across multiple tumor regions, matched nontumor lung and blood in non-small cell lung cancer. Both alpha and beta chains were TCR-sequenced in samples taken at surgery, namely 220 tumor regions, around 61 matched nontumor lung samples and roughly 56 PBMC samples.

The CDR3 contains 14 residues, cysteine and phenylalanine counted. Only CDR3 DNA is held: 42 bases, read in frame from base 1. V lost 6 bases and J lost 5 bases; the stretch between them is 17 bases long. CDR1 and CDR2 (MNHEY, SVGEGT) derive from the germline V gene. The sample's time point label, decoded: sample taken at primary tumor resection. The donors were approximately 70 patients from the lung TRACERx cohort who had early-stage, untreated non-small cell lung cancer. TCR sequencing used whole RNA extracted from tumor and nontumor lung tissue, or from cryopreserved PBMC samples, without cell sorting. Only patients with enough RNA available from two or more tumor regions were chosen for TCR sequencing. Broad study findings and their caveats: Ubiquitous expanded tumor TCRs were found in blood more often at tumor resection than at routine follow-up. Additional single-cell paired TCR alpha and beta sequencing was considered necessary to confirm, at a functional level, the hypothesis that regional TCRs recognize regional mutations.

The sample consisted of PBMCs, taken at surgery. The TCR was taken from a male donor with early-stage non-small cell lung cancer. Rearrangement joined TRBV6-2 or TRBV6-3 to TRBJ2-7; the best D guess is TRBD1, with 6 bases matching. The DNA sequence is as follows: TGTGCCAGCAGGCCTGACAGGTCCGAGGACGAGCAGTACTTC. Its protein reads: CASRPDRSEDEQYF.